This T cell receptor beta chain came from a study of cytomegalovirus exposure and HLA in healthy donors (dated by TCRdb to the late 2010s). With regard to the full study: An earlier analysis of a few hundred of the donors reported 250 to 300 Gb of sequence data and around 110 million unique TCR beta sequences obtained from around 180 million T cells. About 310 gigabases of sequencing data and tens of millions of unique TCR sequences were included in an early release covering several hundred HLA-typed donors. The genetic ancestry cluster associated with self-reported Caucasian donors included roughly four fifths of the roughly 410 genotyped donors. The study aimed to test whether cataloging public T cell receptors could reveal signatures of past pathogen exposure. The study used immunosequencing to profile the T cell repertoires of more than 650 subjects and linked those repertoires to cytomegalovirus serostatus. A separate validation cohort of 90 to 150 different subjects was used in addition to the roughly 700-subject first cohort. To predict cytomegalovirus infection status, the study brought together high-throughput TCR immunosequencing, statistical association of individual TCRs with disease status, and machine learning. A later analysis re-examined previously published TCR beta repertoires from several hundred donors and added high-resolution HLA genotyping to investigate patterns of TCR occurrence. In the later analysis, no new phenotypic data were used to find candidate immune exposures; instead, reliance was placed on TCR beta sequences and their occurrence across donors. In an earlier analysis of more than 550 of the donors, high-throughput TCR beta sequencing was used to judge whether each TCR beta V gene segment behaved as functional or pseudogenic. Donor age, sex, ethnicity and CMV serostatus were compiled alongside the repertoire data. A later genetic analysis took genome-wide SNP genotypes for about 55% of the 666 donors and used that subset as a discovery cohort. Every discovery cohort repertoire had been produced on one sequencing platform. Class I and class II HLA loci were covered by the typing at four-digit resolution. The number of donors typed differed by locus, with about 629-630 for A, B, C, DRB1 and DQB1, over 500 for DQA1, over 600 for DPA1, and 472 for DPB1. Because of strong linkage in the cohort, a few DR-DQ haplotypes were treated as single units for association and clustering. Among 350 to 400 genotyped donors of the cohort, an average of about 240,000 unique TCR beta nucleotide sequences were sequenced per donor, around 20% of them non-productive. Study-wide conclusions, independent of this receptor: In a later analysis, HLA-associated TCR beta chains were found to be more clonally expanded and to have lower generation probabilities than equally common non-associated chains. Several of the top co-occurrence clusters appeared to be linked to parvovirus B19, influenza, CMV and Epstein-Barr virus, according to a later analysis. In an earlier analysis of more than 500 of the donors, most TCR beta V segments appeared in productive rearrangements about 87% or about 30% of the time, broadly matching IMGT annotations. It was suggested by the authors that the approach could potentially be generalized to other disease states and immunological phenotypes. In a later genetic analysis, fewer N-insertions in productive TCRs were reported among donors in an Asian-associated ancestry cluster than the approximately 630-donor mean. Most TCR sequences were seen in very few donors, while some public TCRs were found in many individuals. In both the original and validation cohorts, the classifier was reported to diagnose cytomegalovirus status with high specificity and sensitivity. A later analysis found that most CMV-associated TCR beta chains appeared HLA-restricted, with HLA associations seemingly driven largely by CMV exposure. A few of the identified cytomegalovirus-associated TCR beta chains were confirmed in vitro to be specific for cytomegalovirus antigens. A cluster of highly shared sequence variants was judged likely to be a technical artifact of the sequencing pipeline. When HLA alleles, especially DR and DQ, strongly co-occurred, TCR associations were difficult to assign to individual alleles. The study gave a list of about 150 TCR beta chains associated with cytomegalovirus. Immune exposure information for the cohort was limited to CMV serostatus. Because counts were too low, around 17 rarely observed V segments, including chromosome 9 orphons, were left out of the earlier analysis of about 620 of the donors. Linkage disequilibrium might explain the correlated functional status among segregating V segments, but an unknown experimental factor could not be ruled out. This cohort had only TCR beta chains sequenced, and the lack of alpha or paired-chain data limited which features could be detected. The 87-base-pair reads could not distinguish some IMGT-functional V segments, including TRBV6-2 and TRBV6-3, so those segments were excluded. In a later genetic analysis, a missense DCLRE1C variant was associated with V-gene and J-gene trimming of TCR beta chains, and the association was replicated in an independent cohort. A later analysis found that TCR association rates varied across HLA loci, with DRB1 alleles showing the most associated TCRs and HLA-C alleles the fewest. A further reported finding was that TCR beta sequences accurately predicted the HLA-A and HLA-B alleles for most subjects in the first cohort. In a later analysis, about 16,000 TCR beta sequences were associated with specific HLA alleles at a false discovery rate of 0.05. Because some donors lacked HLA typing at each locus, the association tests relied only on the typed subset. The presence/absence analyses assumed that sequencing depth was roughly uniform across donors, and that assumption may not be true.

Libraries were constructed by the immunoSEQ multiplex PCR assay. For the multiplex PCR, a mixture combining 60 forward primers for TCR Vbeta segments and 13 reverse primers for TCR Jbeta segments was used. The CDR3 region of rearranged TCR beta genes was amplified from genomic DNA with a multiplex PCR assay. Amplified TCR beta libraries were sequenced as 87-base-pair reads on the Illumina HiSeq System. The paper's processing steps were these. In a later analysis, some 80 million unique TCR beta chains were counted across the roughly 610 repertoires, and approximately 11 million of these chains were shared by at least two donors. Raw reads were error-corrected and collapsed into unique sequences by a nearest-neighbor algorithm in which closely related sequences were merged to remove PCR and sequencing errors. CDR3 sequences were aligned to IMGT reference sequences to assign V, D and J gene segments. For a sequence to be retained, a match of at least six nucleotides was required to both a V gene segment and a J gene segment. A rearrangement was called productive if the CDR3 had no stop codons and remained in frame with V and J, and every other rearrangement was called non-productive. Following IMGT convention, CDR3 was defined as the stretch from the second conserved V-encoded cysteine up to the conserved J-encoded phenylalanine. Sequences without an unambiguous match to a single V gene segment were excluded from the earlier analysis of several hundred of the donors. In an earlier analysis of 500 to 750 of the donors, V segments were called functional above 56.7% productive rearrangements and were called segregating when the between-donor standard deviation exceeded 5%. A statistical classification framework was built for diagnosing cytomegalovirus status from the catalog of TCR beta chain sequences. V and J gene assignment, in a later analysis, came from comparing TCR nucleotide sequences with IMGT/GENE-DB human TR gene sequences. The TCRdist pipeline was used in a later analysis to assign CDR3 sequences and most-parsimonious VDJ recombination scenarios. In a later analysis, each TCR beta chain was defined by its CDR3 amino acid sequence together with its V-gene family, and reads lacking a unique V-gene family were excluded. As a way to deal with suspected cross-contamination and a sequencing artifact, a later analysis dropped approximately 570 nucleotide sequences that were highly shared and had low generation probability. In a later analysis, a clonal expansion index was calculated for each public chain from normalized within-repertoire ranks of inferred template counts. A later analysis computed generation probabilities with a VDJ recombination model fitted to out-of-frame rearrangements, and checked the results against IGoR. In a later analysis, hypergeometric tests were used to score TCR-TCR, TCR-HLA and TCR-CMV co-occurrence, with a repertoire-size bias correction applied to TCR pairs. A later analysis estimated false discovery rates by permuting HLA or CMV assignments 20 times. In a later analysis, co-occurring TCRs were grouped with DBSCAN, and TCRdist sequence similarity was added when clustering was performed within HLA-allele-positive subsets. Repertoires with fewer than 30,000 or more than 120,000 public chains were left out of co-occurrence clustering, as were five repertoires with anomalous nucleotide sharing. TCRdb stores this immuneACCESS table with in-frame sequences only. Part of the clones is absent; in the studies checked, under half of the shortfall reflects unresolved V genes, and no reason is known for the rest. Clone size and the V and J calls come from that table; the DNA yielded D and trimming. Present in this sample are nearly 95,000 clones, 60% to 70% of which were seen just once. 6% to 6.5% of the sample goes to the ten largest clones.

From a lookup of the germline V gene (reference sequence), CDR1 and CDR2 are LNHDA and SQIVND. Inclusive of the bounding cysteine and phenylalanine, the CDR3 is 15 residues long. Solely the CDR3 DNA is kept, with 45 bases framed from the first base. V is cut back by 4 bases and J by 5 bases, with 7 bases in the junction unmatched. In total, more than 500 healthy bone marrow donors made up the cohort. All cohort members were sampled while nominally healthy, although unrecorded immune exposures were likely present. The donor tested CMV seronegative and was one of the 352 seronegative cohort members. Every donor gave a peripheral blood sample, and the peripheral blood mononuclear cells from that sample were used for TCR beta sequencing. Genomic DNA extraction from the blood cell samples was performed with the Qiagen DNeasy Blood Extraction Kit. On this clone itself: No cognate antigen has been identified for it. No base quality information exists; no much larger clone differs at one position.

Recombination connected TRBV19 to TRBJ1-1, with TRBD1 matching 10 junction bases. Sequencing was performed on PBMCs. The sequence derives from a young woman in good health and CMV-seronegative. The nucleotide sequence is given as TGTGCCAGTAGTACCCGACAGGGGGCGAGTACTGAAGCTTTCTTT. This is translated as CASSTRQGASTEAFF.